This paragraph reports one TCR beta chain. The sample is drawn from a study of identical twins. TCRdb re-derived calls from the 5' RACE reads in MiXCR, one entry per CDR3 protein. Counted here are approximately 530,000 distinct CDR3 sequences, 20% to 25% occurring once; the ten biggest clones make up approximately 0.5%. Separately, the same data were catalogued under a study of yellow fever vaccine responses in identical twins.

The TCR comes from a woman aged 18-30 years in good health. What was sequenced was CD4+ T cells sorted from blood.

CDR3 amino acids: CSAVRGPGGNEQFF. CDR3 DNA: TGCAGCGCCGTGAGGGGGCCGGGGGGCAATGAGCAGTTCTTC. V and J are TRBV29-1 and TRBJ2-1; D assignment may be TRBD1 or TRBD2 (7 bases each). CDR1 SQVTM and CDR2 ANQGSEA come from the germline V gene. The V end was cut by 7 bases, the J end by 6 bases, with 19 bases between. The CDR3 loop spans 14 amino acids.